The present T cell receptor (beta chain) was sequenced within a study of shared clonotypes between healthy human individuals (dated by TCRdb to 2018 to 2020). A note on the overall study: A couple of women and a few men aged 18 to 49 years were included in the cohort. Per donor, three plates each were used for CD4 naive and CD4 memory, two for CD8 naive, and one for CD8 memory. Blood TCR repertoires of a handful of healthy adults were deeply sequenced to estimate repertoire size and the extent of clonotype sharing between individuals. Libraries were prepared and TCR repertoires were sequenced by different laboratories using diverse techniques, in order to increase sequencing depth and limit assay-specific biases. Between about 0.9 and 9 billion PBMCs per donor were obtained by leukapheresis. Beyond this particular receptor, the publication reports: Compared with non-shared clonotypes, the clonotypes found in all four sorted-subset donors had higher generation probabilities. Sampling was restricted to blood, and TCR repertoires in tissue are likely to differ from TCR repertoires in blood. Sharing across several donors was observed for around 5% of naive CD4, over 3% of naive CD8, 2.3% of memory CD4, and roughly 0.4% of memory CD8 clonotypes. Estimated clonotype richness was generally larger for naive than for memory subsets. Rarefaction of sorted-subset datasets indicated incomplete sequencing despite the large sequencing depth. The genetic and exposure-history diversity represented was limited by the small number of donors. Pairwise subsampling indicated that sequencing depth was expected to affect the degree of clonotype sharing among donors.

As for this clone: Its antigen remains undetermined. Within one base of it there is no much larger clone, and no base qualities were kept.

The germline V gene specifies SGHDN as CDR1 and FVKESK as CDR2. The CDR3 spans 13 residues, from the cysteine through the phenylalanine. Only the CDR3 part of the read is kept: 39 bases, read in frame from the first base. V ends up 5 bases short and J 9 bases short, with an unmatched junction base count of 7. Using the deep immunoSEQ assay, multiplex PCR amplified TCR CDR3 regions from genomic DNA. Extracted genomic DNA from each cell subset was distributed evenly across all wells of several immunoSEQ 96-well plates, and each plate was treated as a replicate. For sorted subsets, each replicate PCR was loaded with around 200 ng genomic DNA, equivalent to some 31,000 T cell genomes. Purified libraries were measured with a Qubit 3.0 fluorometer, size-checked on a Bioanalyzer 2100, and measured again with the KAPA Library Quantification kit. Each immunoSEQ 96-well plate was sequenced on its own single-read 150-cycle Illumina NextSeq 550 flow cell. For the original study's pipeline: Because only junctional sequences without quality scores were contained in the immunoSEQ output, filtering matching that applied to full-length reads could not be performed. Sequences were annotated with PyIR, a Python wrapper for IgBLAST v1.9, using IMGT germline references to assign V/J genes and CDR3. Reads with weak V/J assignments (E-value above 1e-6), missing CDR3, stop codons, out-of-frame junctions, or ambiguous translated residues were removed. V3J clonotypes were defined as sequences sharing an identical inferred V gene, J gene, and CDR3 amino acid sequence. Percentage overlap between repertoires was computed as shared unique clonotypes divided by the size of the smaller repertoire. Repertoire richness was assessed with RTK rarefaction, the Chao1 estimator, and Recon v2.1 estimates of unobserved clonotypes. Generation probabilities for all TCRbeta clonotypes obtained by the gDNA method from a few donors were computed using OLGA. Not all clones reach the TCRdb copy of this immuneACCESS table, which keeps in-frame sequences only. Checked studies attribute under half of the gap to unresolved V genes and leave the rest unexplained. The D gene and trimming were derived from the DNA, and the V and J assignments and clone size from that table. For this sample the table gives about a million clones, of which 76% were detected only once. The ten largest clones capture nearly 1.5% of the sample.

The donors were healthy, HIV-negative adults who had no recently reported acute infections or vaccinations. Only Caucasian adults living in Nashville, Tennessee, USA were represented among the donors. Magnetic negative selection was used to enrich CD4+ T cells, after which naive cells were positively selected on CD45RA and the negative fraction became the memory subset. After blood collection by leukapheresis, PBMCs were isolated using Ficoll-Histopaque density gradient centrifugation and then cryopreserved in the vapor phase of liquid nitrogen. Purity and quantity of every magnetically sorted T cell population were checked by analytical flow cytometry. Genomic DNA was isolated from each sorted fraction and quantified by UV absorbance on a Nanodrop 2000c.

The TCR comes from a man aged 18 to 29 in good health. Source material: memory CD4+ T cells sorted from blood. The cell subset or site label for this specimen denotes: CD45RA-negative fraction. This receptor chain uses TRBV14 and TRBJ1-5, and TRBD1 aligns with 7 junction nucleotides. The CDR3 reads as follows: CASSDRASGPQHF. In nucleotide form, the sequence is TGTGCCAGCAGCGACAGGGCCAGCGGGCCCCAGCATTTT.